This TCR beta chain was recorded in a study of T cells after yellow fever vaccination. Study details: SMART-Seq v4 Ultra Low Input handled preparation of low-cell-number fractions.

This clonotype was picked up many times. The antigen remains undetermined. TCRdb independently ran MiXCR on the 5' RACE reads; one entry per CDR3 protein. Among some 220,000 distinct CDR3 sequences listed, 2.5% to 3.5% were seen once. Germline V gene lookup returns CDR1 SGHRS and CDR2 YFSETQ. V was shortened by 1 base and J by 7 bases, with 9 bases between the two germline ends. CDR3 length equals 14 residues. Notes on the study in general: Abundant bulk-population clonotypes could contaminate the FACS-sorted repertoires. By day 5 rather than day 15, the secondary response had peaked, though it was weaker.

The receptor was derived from a man younger than 35 who received the YFV17D yellow fever vaccine. This rearrangement joins TRBV5-1 to TRBJ1-6; a weak D match, TRBD1 (6 bases). Sequencing used CD4+ T cells sorted from PBMCs, obtained 10 days after the yellow fever booster vaccination. CDR3 in DNA: TGCGCCAGCAGCTTGCCAGGGGTAAATTCACCCCTCCACTTT. It specifies CASSLPGVNSPLHF.